This record concerns one T cell receptor (beta chain) sequence. Germline V gene sequence: CDR1 SEHNR, CDR2 FQNEAQ (reference sequence). Trimming pared 4 bases from V and 3 bases from J, leaving 12 bases between. CDR3 length equals 14 residues. Generated by immunoSEQ multiplex PCR, the TCRdb table keeps only in-frame clones and is missing some. The data hold tens of thousands of clones, with roughly 86% observed a single time. This entry is derived from a study of blood T cell repertoires in COVID-19. The clonotype comes from a man aged 50 or older with acute or convalescent COVID-19. The chain uses TRBV7-9 and TRBJ1-1, with D possibly being TRBD1 (5 bases). Sequenced material: peripheral blood. CDR3 amino acids: CASSSDGHYTEAFF. The CDR3 region has the DNA TGTGCCAGCAGCTCAGACGGACACTACACTGAAGCTTTCTTT.